The following is a T cell receptor (beta chain) sequence with its context. Amplified TCR beta CDR3 regions came from RNA transcripts. A first-round RT-PCR of the TCR CDR3 used the HTBI primer set. MiXCR, run by TCRdb on the multiplex PCR reads, gives a single entry per CDR3 protein. The table lists hundreds of thousands of distinct CDR3 sequences, about 20% of them singletons. The sample belongs to a study of T cells in Graves' hyperthyroidism and ophthalmopathy. Looked up from germline, CDR1 is SEHNR and CDR2 is FQNEAQ (reference sequence). Trimming took 1 base from V and 2 from J, leaving 17 bases between them. The CDR3 spans 17 residues.

This sequence was found in a man younger than 40 with Graves' ophthalmopathy. The J gene is TRBJ1-1, the V gene TRBV7-9; D unclear. Sequencing was done on a sample of blood. Here the CDR3 reads CASSLVGMGEGNTEAFF. The CDR3, as DNA: TGTGCCAGCAGCTTAGTAGGAATGGGAGAGGGAAACACTGAAGCTTTCTTT.